This TCR beta chain came from a study of blood T cell repertoires in COVID-19. Looking at the study overall: Researchers got acute and convalescent COVID-19 samples from the United States, Italy and Spain.

The V gene's germline CDR1 is MDHEN and CDR2 SYDVKM. V was trimmed by 3 bases and J by 3 bases, leaving 11 bases between them. The CDR3 loop spans 15 amino acids. Per the original methods: For nucleated cells, counts were estimated from reference gene primer amplification. Repertoires were generated with immunoSEQ multiplex PCR, while TCRdb's copy carries only in-frame clones and drops some. The V and J calls and clone size are taken from that table; D and trimming were inferred from the DNA. The table includes around 250,000 clones, less than 90% detected once. The sequenced sample was peripheral blood. The clonotype originates from a man aged 55-75 years who had recovered from COVID-19. The V gene is TRBV28, the J gene TRBJ2-2, with TRBD2 as a possible D gene (7 bases). The CDR3 region has the DNA TGTGCCAGCAGTTTCGGGGGGCGGGACACCGGGGAGCTGTTTTTT. Residues: CASSFGGRDTGELFF.